This T cell receptor (beta chain) derives from a study of pediatric ulcerative colitis. One to two pinch biopsies were taken from the rectum during colonoscopy. Whole-study results and caveats: Rectal repertoires separated controls, mild-moderate and acute severe colitis.

This clone turned up a few times. Its matching antigen is unknown. CDR1 is KGHSH and CDR2 is LQKENI in the germline V gene. V trimming: 3 bases; J trimming: 3 bases; junction bases outside the gene matches: 12. This CDR3 comprises 17 residues. Assay used: immunoSEQ multiplex PCR; TCRdb lists only in-frame clones, some missing. The top ten clones hold approximately 8% of a sample with some 25,000 clones, more than 65% of them seen once. Sequencing was performed on gut tissue. This clonotype was obtained from a boy under 18 with severe ulcerative colitis. This chain connects TRBV18 to TRBJ1-2, with 8 bases aligning to TRBD1. The CDR3 protein is CASSPIIGQGGDYGYTF. The CDR3 DNA is TGTGCCAGCTCACCTATAATTGGACAGGGAGGAGACTATGGCTACACCTTC.